The 30 T cell receptor beta chains listed next were all sequenced from one sample in a study of cytomegalovirus exposure and HLA in healthy donors. This PCR relied on a set of 60 Vbeta primers and 13 Jbeta primers. The method was immunoSEQ multiplex PCR; TCRdb's version includes in-frame clones alone and lacks a portion of them. This table holds 95,000 to 150,000 clones. The sample taken for sequencing was PBMCs. All receptors come from a man aged 18 to 35 in good health and CMV-seronegative.

This chain joins TRBV27 and TRBJ1-2; 9 positions agree with TRBD1. In germline, CDR1 is MNHEY, CDR2 SMNVEV (reference sequence). The CDR3 consists of 14 residues. Unmatched junction bases numbered 6, after V lost 4 bases and J lost 6 bases. CDR3 sequence reads: CASSWGTGRDGYTF. The CDR3 DNA reads as TGTGCCAGCAGTTGGGGGACAGGGCGGGATGGCTACACCTTC.

The chain combines TRBV5-5 with TRBJ2-7; a possible D gene is TRBD2 (6 bases). V was cut by 5 bases and J by 6 bases, with 30 bases left in between. Germline CDR1 reads SGHKS; CDR2 reads YYEKEE (reference sequence). The CDR3 is 18 amino acids. The CDR3 coding sequence is TGTGCCAGCAGTTTCCGCCTTATTGGGGGGAGTGGTGAGGGCGAGCAGTACTTC. Protein sequence: CASSFRLIGGSGEGEQYF. The full variable domain, with the rest looked up from reference TRBV5-5 and TRBJ2-7, is DAGVTQSPTHLIKTRGQQVTLRCSPISGHKSVSWYQQVLGQGPQFIFQYYEKEERGRGNFPDRFSARQFPNYSSELNVNALLLGDSALYLCASSFRLIGGSGEGEQYFGPGTRLTVT.

J is TRBJ1-4 and V is TRBV18; a possible D gene is TRBD1 (5 bases). CDR1 is KGHSH and CDR2 is LQKENI in the germline V gene. V lost 4 bases to trimming and J lost 2 bases, with 14 bases between them. This CDR3 has 16 amino acids. For the CDR3, the DNA is TGTGCCAGCTCACTCCAGGGTGCCGCGACTAATGAAAAACTGTTTTTT. Protein sequence: CASSLQGAATNEKLFF.

The chain recombines TRBV11-2 with TRBJ1-1; 8 nucleotides agree with TRBD1. The CDR3 totals 15 residues. Trimming took 4 bases from V and 0 from J; bases not matched to a gene: 4. Germline V gives CDR1 SGHAT, CDR2 FQNNGV. This CDR3 is CASSSNRGLNTEAFF. The CDR3 nucleotides are TGTGCCAGCAGCTCCAACAGGGGGTTGAACACTGAAGCTTTCTTT. The full variable domain, its missing parts supplied by reference TRBV11-2 and TRBJ1-1, is EAGVAQSPRYKIIEKRQSVAFWCNPISGHATLYWYQQILGQGPKLLIQFQNNGVVDDSQLPKDRFSAERLKGVDSTLKIQPAKLEDSAVYLCASSSNRGLNTEAFFGQGTRLTVV.

The chain links TRBV27 to TRBJ1-2; 7 bases align to TRBD1. Looked up from germline, CDR1 is MNHEY and CDR2 is SMNVEV (reference sequence). The CDR3 has 14 residues. The J segment lost 0 bases and the V segment lost 6 bases, leaving 4 bases of the junction unmatched. As DNA, the CDR3 is TGTGCCAGCAGGGATACAGGGGCTAACTATGGCTACACCTTC. Translated: CASRDTGANYGYTF.

The chain carries TRBV30 and TRBJ1-1, with 8 nucleotides matching TRBD1. In germline, CDR1 is GTSNPN, CDR2 SVGIG (reference sequence). The CDR3 is 15 amino acids. The J segment lost 4 bases and the V segment lost 3 bases, leaving 10 bases of the junction unmatched. In DNA, the CDR3 is TGTGCCTGGAGGGAGGACAGGGCCCTAGTCACTGAAGCTTTCTTT. The encoded protein is CAWREDRALVTEAFF.

Here the CDR3 reads CASEGTDYGYTF. The CDR3 DNA reads TGTGCCAGCGAGGGAACAGACTATGGCTACACCTTC. The rearrangement uses TRBV6-6 and TRBJ1-2; D gene unclear. V was shortened by 8 bases and J by 3 bases, with 10 bases between the two germline ends. Per germline, CDR1 MNHNY and CDR2 SVGAGI (reference sequence). This CDR3 spans 12 amino acids.

The rearrangement joins TRBV19 to TRBJ2-7, with 7 bases that match TRBD1. The CDR3 extends over 16 amino acids. In germline, CDR1 is LNHDA, CDR2 SQIVND (reference sequence). After removal of 4 bases from V and 6 bases from J, the junction contained 15 bases not matched to a gene. Here the CDR3 DNA reads TGTGCCAGTAGTAAAACCGGGACAGCGTTGGCCGGCGAGCAGTACTTC. It specifies CASSKTGTALAGEQYF.

The CDR3 DNA is TGTGCCAGCAGCTCCCGTCATAGTTCTCAGAACACCGGGGAGCTGTTTTTT. It encodes CASSSRHSSQNTGELFF. The gene calls are TRBV7-8 and TRBJ2-2, with unresolved D. This CDR3 has 17 amino acids. Trimming took off 4 bases at V and 1 base at J, with 16 bases between the two ends. The germline V gene has CDR1 SGHVS and CDR2 FQNEAQ. Combining the CDR3 with reference TRBV7-8 and TRBJ2-2 gives the whole variable domain GAGVSQSPRYKVAKRGQDVALRCDPISGHVSLFWYQQALGQGPEFLTYFQNEAQLDKSGLPSDRFFAERPEGSVSTLKIQRTQQEDSAVYLCASSSRHSSQNTGELFFGEGSRLTVL.

V gene TRBV2 combines with J gene TRBJ2-2, with 7 bases fitting TRBD2. The V gene's germline CDR1 is SNHLY and CDR2 FYNNEI. The V gene end was trimmed by 8 bases and the J gene end by 7 bases; junction bases not matched to a gene: 16. The CDR3 sequence is 16 residues long. The CDR3 DNA is TGTGCCAGCCGAAGCCCGAGGTCGCGGGGGAGCGGGGAGCTGTTTTTT. Amino acids: CASRSPRSRGSGELFF.

The chain has TRBV19 and TRBJ1-4, with D perhaps TRBD1 (5 bases). Germline loops: CDR1 LNHDA, CDR2 SQIVND (reference sequence). The V gene lost 5 bases and the J gene lost 7 bases, with 11 bases spanning the gap. The length of the CDR3 is 13 residues. The CDR3 loop is CASSPSRVEKLFF. The DNA of the CDR3 is TGTGCCAGTAGTCCAAGCAGGGTTGAAAAACTGTTTTTT.

The rearrangement uses TRBV11-2 and TRBJ2-1; D perhaps matches TRBD2 (7 bases). V lost 3 bases, J lost 4 bases, and 16 bases lay in between. The germline V gene encodes CDR1 SGHAT and CDR2 FQNNGV. CDR3 length: 16 amino acids. Here the CDR3 reads CASSFLRAGAYNEQFF. The CDR3 nucleotides are TGTGCCAGCAGCTTTCTACGGGCGGGGGCTTACAATGAGCAGTTCTTC.

The J gene is TRBJ2-1, the V gene TRBV9, with 7 bases matching TRBD1. Germline V lookup: CDR1 SGDLS, CDR2 YYNGEE. The CDR3 sequence is 15 residues long. Trimming at V came to 3 bases and at J to 0 bases, leaving 3 bases not matched to a gene. In DNA, the CDR3 is TGTGCCAGCAGCGCGACAGGGAGCTCCTACAATGAGCAGTTCTTC. It yields the protein CASSATGSSYNEQFF. Using reference TRBV9 and TRBJ2-1 for the parts outside the CDR3, the full variable domain is DSGVTQTPKHLITATGQRVTLRCSPRSGDLSVYWYQQSLDQGLQFLIQYYNGEERAKGNILERFSAQQFPDLHSELNLSSLELGDSALYFCASSATGSSYNEQFFGPGTRLTVL.

The rearrangement joins TRBV6-5 to TRBJ1-6, with D uncertain. The V end was cut by 2 bases, the J end by 0 bases, with 5 bases between. There are 15 residues in the CDR3. Germline loops: CDR1 MNHEY, CDR2 SVGAGI. CDR3 loop: CASSYTSSYNSPLHF. The CDR3 DNA reads TGTGCCAGCAGTTACACAAGCTCCTATAATTCACCCCTCCACTTT.

The J gene is TRBJ2-1, the V gene TRBV28; 9 bases fit TRBD1. The CDR3 spans 17 residues. J lost 7 bases, V lost 5 bases, and 15 bases had no gene match. The germline V gene has CDR1 MDHEN and CDR2 SYDVKM. CDR3: CASSQPGGTGFENEQFF. The CDR3 DNA reads as TGTGCCAGCAGTCAGCCCGGAGGGACAGGGTTTGAAAATGAGCAGTTCTTC.

The CDR3 region has the DNA TGTGCCAGCAGCGCGGACTGGGGACAGCCCAATGAAAAACTGTTTTTT. It is translated as CASSADWGQPNEKLFF. This chain uses TRBV9 with TRBJ1-4, with 7 bases lining up with TRBD1. Germline V gives CDR1 SGDLS, CDR2 YYNGEE. The trim removed 3 bases at V and 5 bases at J, leaving 10 bases unmatched. The CDR3 loop spans 16 amino acids.

V is TRBV29-1 and J is TRBJ2-7, with D perhaps TRBD2 (7 bases). The CDR3 has 13 residues. The germline V gene has CDR1 SQVTM and CDR2 ANQGSEA. Trimming pared 4 bases from V and 4 bases from J, leaving 14 bases between. CDR3 nucleotide sequence: TGCAGCGTTGCGGGGGGCGCCTTTTACGAGCAGTACTTC. This codes for CSVAGGAFYEQYF.

V and J are TRBV18 and TRBJ2-1, with D tentatively TRBD2 (6 bases). Germline V gene data show CDR1 as KGHSH and CDR2 as LQKENI. The CDR3 sequence is 15 residues long. V was shortened by 5 bases and J by 5 bases, with 16 bases between the two germline ends. The CDR3 region is CASSTNRGSNNEQFF. The CDR3 DNA sequence: TGTGCCAGCTCAACCAACCGGGGGTCCAACAATGAGCAGTTCTTC.

V gene TRBV29-1 combines with J gene TRBJ1-5, with a possible D match to TRBD1 (5 bases). This CDR3 has 14 amino acids. Germline V CDR1 and CDR2: SQVTM, ANQGSEA. V lost 3 bases, J lost 4 bases, and 13 bases lay in between. CDR3 residues: CSVEYGGDNQPQHF. The CDR3 DNA sequence: TGCAGCGTTGAGTACGGGGGTGATAATCAGCCCCAGCATTTT.

The chain uses TRBV19 and TRBJ1-5; perhaps TRBD1 as D (6 bases). Trimming stripped 1 base from V and 2 bases from J, with 9 bases between. Germline CDR1 and CDR2: LNHDA and SQIVND (reference sequence). CDR3 length: 15 residues. CDR3 loop: CASSIAGVGNQPQHF. The CDR3 nucleotides read TGTGCCAGTAGTATAGCAGGGGTTGGCAATCAGCCCCAGCATTTT.

The chain carries TRBV5-4 and TRBJ1-1, with 12 bases that match TRBD1. V dropped 2 bases and J dropped 0; count of bases not matched to a gene: 5. CDR3 length: 17 residues. Germline CDR1 SGHNT, CDR2 YYREEE (reference sequence). CDR3 sequence (DNA): TGTGCCAGCAGCTTCCGGGACAGGGGGCTTTTGAACACTGAAGCTTTCTTT. Protein: CASSFRDRGLLNTEAFF.

This sequence joins TRBV7-9 and TRBJ2-5, with TRBD1 matching over 7 bases. The DNA end is more similar to TRBJ2-7, so the J call may be wrong. This CDR3 is built from 15 residues. Germline values: CDR1 SEHNR, CDR2 FQNEAQ (reference sequence). The chain's CDR3 is CASSSTRQGTYEQYF. The CDR3 region has the DNA TGTGCCAGCAGCTCCACAAGACAGGGAACCTACGAGCAGTACTTC.

This rearrangement joins TRBV5-1 to TRBJ2-1, with 11 bases that match TRBD2. CDR1 and CDR2 from the germline V gene are SGHRS and YFSETQ. The ends lost 1 base at V and 4 bases at J; junction bases unmatched: 4. The CDR3 length is 16 residues. The DNA for the CDR3 is TGCGCCAGCAGCTTGATGGGACTAGCGGATTACAATGAGCAGTTCTTC. The encoded protein is CASSLMGLADYNEQFF. The full variable domain, with the rest looked up from reference TRBV5-1 and TRBJ2-1, is KAGVTQTPRYLIKTRGQQVTLSCSPISGHRSVSWYQQTPGQGLQFLFEYFSETQRNKGNFPGRFSGRQFSNSRSEMNVSTLELGDSALYLCASSLMGLADYNEQFFGPGTRLTVL.

The chain employs TRBV2 and TRBJ1-1, with no clear D. The CDR3 sequence is 13 residues long. CDR1 SNHLY and CDR2 FYNNEI come from the germline V gene. Deletions cut 6 bases from V and 3 bases from J, with 11 bases between. As DNA, the CDR3 is TGTGCCAGCAGAGCGGACGGCTACACTGAAGCTTTCTTT. Translating gives CASRADGYTEAFF. The variable domain in full, with the rest retrieved from reference TRBV2 and TRBJ1-1, is EPEVTQTPSHQVTQMGQEVILRCVPISNHLYFYWYRQILGQKVEFLVSFYNNEISEKSEIFDDQFSVERPDGSNFTLKIRSTKLEDSAMYFCASRADGYTEAFFGQGTRLTVV.

V is TRBV7-9 and J is TRBJ2-7; D is ambiguous. Germline values: CDR1 SEHNR, CDR2 FQNEAQ (reference sequence). The CDR3 totals 15 residues. Trimming removed 5 bases at V and 2 bases at J, with 16 bases between. CDR3 in DNA: TGTGCCAGCAGCCCCCCGCTGGCAGGAACCTACGAGCAGTACTTC. Protein sequence: CASSPPLAGTYEQYF. Filled out from reference TRBV7-9 and TRBJ2-7, the complete variable domain reads DTGVSQNPRHKITKRGQNVTFRCDPISEHNRLYWYRQTLGQGPEFLTYFQNEAQLEKSRLLSDRFSAERPKGSFSTLEIQRTEQGDSAMYLCASSPPLAGTYEQYFGPGTRLTVT.

The chain has TRBV28 and TRBJ1-4; D unresolved. Trimming cost V 2 bases and J 0 bases, with 7 bases left between them. The CDR3 runs to 15 residues. CDR1 and CDR2 (germline): MDHEN, SYDVKM. The CDR3 loop is CASSLGSATNEKLFF. Here the CDR3 DNA reads TGTGCCAGCAGTTTAGGTTCAGCAACTAATGAAAAACTGTTTTTT.

The chain couples TRBV7-9 to TRBJ1-1; a weak D match, TRBD1 (5 bases). The CDR3 is made up of 13 amino acids. Germline loops: CDR1 SEHNR, CDR2 FQNEAQ (reference sequence). With 4 bases removed from V and 11 bases from J, the gap between germline ends came to 17 bases. CDR3 sequence: CASSSILTGEAFF. Written as DNA, the CDR3 is TGTGCCAGCAGCTCAATCCTAACGGGGGAGGCTTTCTTT.

The V call is TRBV29-1, the J call TRBJ1-1, with TRBD1 as a possible D gene (6 bases). Germline V gene sequence: CDR1 SQVTM, CDR2 ANQGSEA. This CDR3 spans 14 amino acids. Deletions cut 7 bases from V and 0 bases from J, with 15 bases between. Here the CDR3 DNA reads TGCAGCGCCAAGGGGGGGAGCATGAACACTGAAGCTTTCTTT. Its protein is CSAKGGSMNTEAFF.

The V call is TRBV15, the J call TRBJ2-7; D not resolved. CDR3 length equals 14 residues. Trimming pared 1 base from V and 2 bases from J, leaving 9 bases between. Germline V lookup: CDR1 LNHNV, CDR2 YYDKDF (reference sequence). The CDR3 sequence is CATSRGGTTYEQYF. The CDR3, as DNA: TGTGCCACCAGCAGAGGAGGAACCACCTACGAGCAGTACTTC.

This chain joins TRBV7-2 and TRBJ2-3, with 7 positions matching TRBD1. Trimming took 4 bases from V and 14 from J; bases not matched to a gene: 9. CDR3 length: 12 residues. Germline V CDR1 and CDR2: SGHTA, FQGNSA. The CDR3 DNA is TGTGCCAGCAGCTCACCGGGACAGCGTTCGTATTTT. Protein: CASSSPGQRSYF.